This T cell receptor (beta chain) was obtained from a study of CD8+ T cells in alopecia areata. RNA was isolated and reverse transcribed to cDNA, the sequencing template. Assay used: immunoSEQ multiplex PCR; TCRdb lists only in-frame clones, some missing. The sample records approximately 58,000 clones, roughly 40% being singletons. The TCR sequence derives from a human donor with alopecia areata. Material for sequencing was NKG2D-low CD8+ T cells sorted from blood.

In DNA, the CDR3 is TGTGCCAGCAGCTTGGTACAGGGTCCAGCCAAAAACATTCAGTACTTC. It is translated as CASSLVQGPAKNIQYF. The rearrangement links TRBV13 to TRBJ2-4; TRBD1 might be the D (6 bases). This CDR3 has 16 residues. Per the germline V gene, CDR1 is PRHDT and CDR2 is FYEKMQ (reference sequence). Trimming shortened V by 3 bases and J by 0 bases, and 12 bases separated the two germline ends.